This TCR beta chain originates from a study of blood T cell repertoires in COVID-19. Assay: immunoSEQ multiplex PCR; the TCRdb copy retains only in-frame clones and omits some. This sample has 50,000 or so clones, with approximately 86% found just once. The CDR3 contains 15 residues. Per germline, CDR1 SGHVS and CDR2 FQNEAQ. V lost 5 bases and J lost 2, with 13 bases in between. The sample was peripheral blood. This clonotype was sampled from a man between 35 and 55 years old with acute or convalescent COVID-19. The V gene is TRBV7-8, the J gene TRBJ2-1, with D possibly called TRBD1 or TRBD2 (6 bases each). CDR3: CASSRGTLAYNEQFF. CDR3 in DNA: TGTGCCAGCAGCCGGGGGACACTAGCCTACAATGAGCAGTTCTTC.